The table lists the clone carrying this TCR beta chain with many counts. Its antigen is undetermined. This sample stems from a study of human T cells and chemical hapten exposure. The study, taken as a whole, reports: No shift was seen in TCRs above 1 in 1000 frequency with DPC sensitization.

The library gave individual cDNA molecules unique molecular identifiers. In the original workflow: Counting gave a median of 95,638 TCRs per sample, with values ranging from 23,224 to 690,600. TCRdb independently ran MiXCR on the 5' RACE reads; one entry per CDR3 protein. It is TCRdb's table, rather than the study itself, that gives the V and J calls and clone size. The sample carries 130,000 or so distinct CDR3 sequences, 3.5% to 5% recorded once. Germline loops: CDR1 SGHVS, CDR2 FQNEAQ. The V segment lost 5 bases and the J segment 3 bases; nucleotides outside the gene matches: 10. CDR3 length: 15 amino acids. Someone pulled total RNA out of unfractionated whole blood.

The rearrangement links TRBV7-8 to TRBJ2-7; 7 positions match TRBD1. The TCR was taken from a female donor in good health. CDR3 sequence reads: CASSPMGDRVYEQYF. The CDR3 DNA follows: TGTGCCAGCAGCCCCATGGGGGACAGAGTCTACGAGCAGTACTTC.